This paragraph covers one TCR beta chain sequence. Its antigen is undetermined. Peripheral blood and lesional scalp punch biopsies were taken from alopecia areata patients. The sample belongs to a study of CD8+ T cells in alopecia areata. Extracted RNA was reverse transcribed into cDNA, the sequencing template. Produced via immunoSEQ multiplex PCR; TCRdb's table is partial and in-frame only. The sample holds 95,000 to 150,000 clones, 47% seen once. Study-level points and caveats: With patients, TCR sharing proved less clear than in mice, a difference possibly related to HLA. Resident alphabeta T cells of normal skin are also sequenced in scalp samples. Relative to normal scalp, lesional scalp, especially alopecia totalis/universalis, showed higher clonality.

V dropped 6 bases and J dropped 10; count of bases not matched to a gene: 9. This CDR3 region has 14 residues. Germline lookup yields CDR1 MNHEY and CDR2 SMNVEV (reference sequence). This receptor was taken from a human donor with alopecia areata. This sequence joins TRBV27 and TRBJ2-1, with 10 bases that match TRBD1. The material sequenced was NKG2D-low CD8+ T cells sorted from blood. CDR3 bases: TGTGCCAGCAGCCCGGGACAGGGGTATTGGGAGCAGTTCTTC. Residues: CASSPGQGYWEQFF.